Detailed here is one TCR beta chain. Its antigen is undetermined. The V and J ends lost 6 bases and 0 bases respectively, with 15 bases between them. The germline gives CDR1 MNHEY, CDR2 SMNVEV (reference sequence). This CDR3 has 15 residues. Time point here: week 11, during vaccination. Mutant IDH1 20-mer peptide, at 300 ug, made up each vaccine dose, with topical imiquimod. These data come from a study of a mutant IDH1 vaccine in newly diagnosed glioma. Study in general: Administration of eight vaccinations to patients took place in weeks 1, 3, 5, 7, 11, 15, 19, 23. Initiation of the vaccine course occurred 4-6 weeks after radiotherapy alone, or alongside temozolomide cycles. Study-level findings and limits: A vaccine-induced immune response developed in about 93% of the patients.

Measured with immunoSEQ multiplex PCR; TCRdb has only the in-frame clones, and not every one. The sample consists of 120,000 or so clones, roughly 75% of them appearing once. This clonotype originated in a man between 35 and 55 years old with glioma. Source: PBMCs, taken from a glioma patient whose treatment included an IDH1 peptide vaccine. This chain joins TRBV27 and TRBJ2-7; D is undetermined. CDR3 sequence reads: CASRATVWGSYEQYF. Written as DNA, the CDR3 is TGTGCCAGCAGGGCCACAGTTTGGGGCTCCTACGAGCAGTACTTC.